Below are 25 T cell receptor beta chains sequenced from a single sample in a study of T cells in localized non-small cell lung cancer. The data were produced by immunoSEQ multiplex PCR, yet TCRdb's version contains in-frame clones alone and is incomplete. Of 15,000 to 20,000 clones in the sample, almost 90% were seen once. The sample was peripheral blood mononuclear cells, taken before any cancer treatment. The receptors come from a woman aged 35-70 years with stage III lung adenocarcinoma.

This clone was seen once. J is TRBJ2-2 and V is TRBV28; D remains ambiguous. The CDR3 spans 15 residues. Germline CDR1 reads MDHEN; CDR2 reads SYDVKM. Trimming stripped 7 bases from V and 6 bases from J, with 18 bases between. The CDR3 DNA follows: TGTGCCAGCACCAACCGGGTCTCGCGCGCCGGGGAGCTGTTTTTT. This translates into CASTNRVSRAGELFF.

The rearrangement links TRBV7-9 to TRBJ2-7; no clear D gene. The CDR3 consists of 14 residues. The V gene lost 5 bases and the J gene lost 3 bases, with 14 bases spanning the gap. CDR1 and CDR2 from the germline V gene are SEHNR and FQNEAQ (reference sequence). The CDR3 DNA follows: TGTGCCAGCAGCAGATCCGGAGAACTCTACGAGCAGTACTTC. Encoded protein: CASSRSGELYEQYF.

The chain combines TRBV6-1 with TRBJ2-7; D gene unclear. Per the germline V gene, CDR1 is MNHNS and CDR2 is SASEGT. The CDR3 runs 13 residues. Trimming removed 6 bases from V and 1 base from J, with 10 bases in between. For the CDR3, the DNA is TGTGCCAGCAGAAGTACAGAGTCCTACGAGCAGTACTTC. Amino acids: CASRSTESYEQYF.

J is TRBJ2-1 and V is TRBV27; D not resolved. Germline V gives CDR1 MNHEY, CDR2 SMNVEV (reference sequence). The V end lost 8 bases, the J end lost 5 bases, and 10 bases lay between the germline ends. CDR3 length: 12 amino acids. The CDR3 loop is CASGYRDNEQFF. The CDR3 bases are TGTGCCAGCGGATACCGGGACAATGAGCAGTTCTTC.

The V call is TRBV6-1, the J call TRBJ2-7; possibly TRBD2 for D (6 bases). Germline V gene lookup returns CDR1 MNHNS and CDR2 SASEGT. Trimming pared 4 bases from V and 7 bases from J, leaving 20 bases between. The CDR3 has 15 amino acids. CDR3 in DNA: TGTGCCAGCAGTGTGTCTCTAGCGCTGGGGCGGGAGCAGTACTTC. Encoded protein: CASSVSLALGREQYF.

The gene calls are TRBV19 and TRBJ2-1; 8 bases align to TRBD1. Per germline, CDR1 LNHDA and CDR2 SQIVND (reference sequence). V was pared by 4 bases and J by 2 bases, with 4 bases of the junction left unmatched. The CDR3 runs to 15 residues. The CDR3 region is CASSRSGGPYNEQFF. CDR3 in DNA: TGTGCCAGTAGTAGGTCAGGGGGCCCCTACAATGAGCAGTTCTTC. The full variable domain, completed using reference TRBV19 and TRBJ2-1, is DGGITQSPKYLFRKEGQNVTLSCEQNLNHDAMYWYRQDPGQGLRLIYYSQIVNDFQKGDIAEGYSVSREKKESFPLTVTSAQKNPTAFYLCASSRSGGPYNEQFFGPGTRLTVL.

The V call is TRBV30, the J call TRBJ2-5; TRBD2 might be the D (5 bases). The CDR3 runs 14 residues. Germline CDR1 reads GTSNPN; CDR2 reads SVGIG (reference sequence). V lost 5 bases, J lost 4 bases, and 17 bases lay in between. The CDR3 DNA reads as TGTGCCTGGTCCCTGCTCGGGGTGGCAGAGACCCAGTACTTC. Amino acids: CAWSLLGVAETQYF.

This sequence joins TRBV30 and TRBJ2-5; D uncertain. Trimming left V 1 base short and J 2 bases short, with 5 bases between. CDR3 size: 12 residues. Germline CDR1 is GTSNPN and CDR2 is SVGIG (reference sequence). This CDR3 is CAWSGQQETQYF. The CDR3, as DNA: TGTGCCTGGAGTGGTCAGCAAGAGACCCAGTACTTC.

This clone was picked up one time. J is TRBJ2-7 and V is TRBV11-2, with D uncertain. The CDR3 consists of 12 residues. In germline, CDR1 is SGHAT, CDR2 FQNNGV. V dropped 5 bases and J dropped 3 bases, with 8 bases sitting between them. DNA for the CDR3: TGTGCCAGCAGCCAATCCCTCTACGAGCAGTACTTC. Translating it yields CASSQSLYEQYF.

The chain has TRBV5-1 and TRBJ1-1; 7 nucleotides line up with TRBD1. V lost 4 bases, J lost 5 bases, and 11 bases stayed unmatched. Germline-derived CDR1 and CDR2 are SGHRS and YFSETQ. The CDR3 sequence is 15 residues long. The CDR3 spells CASSRRQGILTEAFF. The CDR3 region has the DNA TGCGCCAGCAGCAGGAGACAGGGTATTCTAACTGAAGCTTTCTTT.

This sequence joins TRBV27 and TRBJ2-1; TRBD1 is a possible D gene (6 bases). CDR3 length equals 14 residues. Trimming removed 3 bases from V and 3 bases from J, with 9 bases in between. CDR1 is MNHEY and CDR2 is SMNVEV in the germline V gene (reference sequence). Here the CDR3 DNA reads TGTGCCAGCAGTTTGGGACAAATCTACAATGAGCAGTTCTTC. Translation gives CASSLGQIYNEQFF.

CDR3 sequence: CASSLTGNQPQHF. CDR3 coding DNA: TGTGCCAGCAGCTTAACCGGCAATCAGCCCCAGCATTTT. The chain carries TRBV7-2 and TRBJ1-5; D uncertain. The V gene's germline CDR1 is SGHTA and CDR2 FQGNSA. V was trimmed by 2 bases and J by 2 bases, leaving 4 bases between them. This CDR3 has 13 residues.

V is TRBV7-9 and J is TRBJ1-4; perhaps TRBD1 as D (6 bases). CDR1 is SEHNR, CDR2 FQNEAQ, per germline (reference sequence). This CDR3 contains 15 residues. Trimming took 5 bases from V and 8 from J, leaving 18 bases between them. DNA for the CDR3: TGTGCCAGCAGCCCAGGACAGTTTTACAAAGAAAAACTGTTTTTT. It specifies CASSPGQFYKEKLFF.

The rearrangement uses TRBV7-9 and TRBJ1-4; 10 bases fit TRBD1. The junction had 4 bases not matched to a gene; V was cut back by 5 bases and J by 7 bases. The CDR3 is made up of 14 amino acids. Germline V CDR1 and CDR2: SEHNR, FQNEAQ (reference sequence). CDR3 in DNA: TGTGCCAGCAGCAAGACAGGGGGCAGTGAAAAACTGTTTTTT. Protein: CASSKTGGSEKLFF.

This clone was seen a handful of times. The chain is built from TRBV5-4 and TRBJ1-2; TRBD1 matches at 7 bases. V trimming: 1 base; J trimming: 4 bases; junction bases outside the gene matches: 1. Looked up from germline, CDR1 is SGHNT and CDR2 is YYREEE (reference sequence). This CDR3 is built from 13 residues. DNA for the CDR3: TGTGCCAGCAGCTTGACAGGGGCCTATGGCTACACCTTC. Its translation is CASSLTGAYGYTF.

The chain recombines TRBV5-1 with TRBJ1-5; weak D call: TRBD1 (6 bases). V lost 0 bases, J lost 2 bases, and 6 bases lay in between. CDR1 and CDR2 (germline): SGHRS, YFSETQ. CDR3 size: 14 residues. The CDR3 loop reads CASSLEGGNQPQHF. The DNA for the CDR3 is TGCGCCAGCAGCTTGGAGGGGGGCAATCAGCCCCAGCATTTT.

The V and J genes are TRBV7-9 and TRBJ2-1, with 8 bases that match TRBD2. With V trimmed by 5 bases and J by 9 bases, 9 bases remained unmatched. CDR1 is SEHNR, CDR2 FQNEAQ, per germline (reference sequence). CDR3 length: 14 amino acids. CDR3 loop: CASSPTLTSAEQFF. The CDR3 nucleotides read TGTGCCAGCAGCCCCACCTTGACTAGCGCTGAGCAGTTCTTC.

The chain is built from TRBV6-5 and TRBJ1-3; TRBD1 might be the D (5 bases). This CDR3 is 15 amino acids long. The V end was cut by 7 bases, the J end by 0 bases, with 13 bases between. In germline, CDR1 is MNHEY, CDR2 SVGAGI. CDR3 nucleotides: TGTGCCAGCAAAGACAGATTTACCTCTGGAAACACCATATATTTT. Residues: CASKDRFTSGNTIYF.

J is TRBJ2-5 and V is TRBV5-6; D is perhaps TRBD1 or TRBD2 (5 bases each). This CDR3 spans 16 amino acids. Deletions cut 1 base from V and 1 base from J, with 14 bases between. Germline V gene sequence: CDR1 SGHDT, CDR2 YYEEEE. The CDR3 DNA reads TGTGCCAGCAGCTTGCTGTTCCGGGACGGCCAAGAGACCCAGTACTTC. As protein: CASSLLFRDGQETQYF.

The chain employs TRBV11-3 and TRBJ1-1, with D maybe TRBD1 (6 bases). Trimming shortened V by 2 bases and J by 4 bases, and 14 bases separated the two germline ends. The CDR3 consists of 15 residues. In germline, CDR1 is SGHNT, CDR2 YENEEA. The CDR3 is CASSLLSGVTTEAFF. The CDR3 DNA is TGTGCCAGCAGCTTACTTTCAGGGGTTACCACTGAAGCTTTCTTT.

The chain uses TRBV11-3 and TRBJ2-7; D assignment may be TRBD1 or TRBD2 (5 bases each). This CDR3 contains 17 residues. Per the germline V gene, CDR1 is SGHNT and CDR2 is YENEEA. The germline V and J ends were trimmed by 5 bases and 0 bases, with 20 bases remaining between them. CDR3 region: CASSPGLFGHVSYEQYF. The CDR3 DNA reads TGTGCCAGCAGCCCAGGACTCTTTGGACACGTCTCCTACGAGCAGTACTTC.

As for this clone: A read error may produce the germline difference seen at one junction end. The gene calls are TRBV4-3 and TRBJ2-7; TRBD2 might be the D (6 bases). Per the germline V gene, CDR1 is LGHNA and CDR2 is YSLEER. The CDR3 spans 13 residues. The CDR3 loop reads CASSQGPGVEHYF. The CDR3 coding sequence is TGCGCCAGCAGCCAAGGCCCGGGGGTCGAGCATTACTTC.

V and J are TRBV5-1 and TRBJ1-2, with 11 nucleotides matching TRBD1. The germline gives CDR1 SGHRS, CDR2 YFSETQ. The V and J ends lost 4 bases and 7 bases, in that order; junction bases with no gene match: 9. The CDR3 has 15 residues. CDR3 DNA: TGCGCCAGCAGCCCCGGGACAGGGGGAGTAGGTGGCTACACCTTC. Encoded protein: CASSPGTGGVGGYTF. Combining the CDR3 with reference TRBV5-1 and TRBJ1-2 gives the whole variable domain KAGVTQTPRYLIKTRGQQVTLSCSPISGHRSVSWYQQTPGQGLQFLFEYFSETQRNKGNFPGRFSGRQFSNSRSEMNVSTLELGDSALYLCASSPGTGGVGGYTFGSGTRLTVV.

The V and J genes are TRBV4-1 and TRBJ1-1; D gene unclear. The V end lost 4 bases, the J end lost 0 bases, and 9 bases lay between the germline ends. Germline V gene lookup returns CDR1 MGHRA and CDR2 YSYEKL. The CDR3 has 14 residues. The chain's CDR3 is CASSRPSVNTEAFF. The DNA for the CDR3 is TGCGCCAGCAGCCGCCCATCGGTGAACACTGAAGCTTTCTTT.

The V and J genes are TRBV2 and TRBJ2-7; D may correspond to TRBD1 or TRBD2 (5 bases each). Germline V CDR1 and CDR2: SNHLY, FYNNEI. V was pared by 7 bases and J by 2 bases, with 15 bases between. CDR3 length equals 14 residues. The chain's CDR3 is CASTGSDRPYEQYF. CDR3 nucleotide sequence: TGTGCCAGCACCGGTAGCGACAGACCCTACGAGCAGTACTTC. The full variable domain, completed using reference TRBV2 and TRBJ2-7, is EPEVTQTPSHQVTQMGQEVILRCVPISNHLYFYWYRQILGQKVEFLVSFYNNEISEKSEIFDDQFSVERPDGSNFTLKIRSTKLEDSAMYFCASTGSDRPYEQYFGPGTRLTVT.